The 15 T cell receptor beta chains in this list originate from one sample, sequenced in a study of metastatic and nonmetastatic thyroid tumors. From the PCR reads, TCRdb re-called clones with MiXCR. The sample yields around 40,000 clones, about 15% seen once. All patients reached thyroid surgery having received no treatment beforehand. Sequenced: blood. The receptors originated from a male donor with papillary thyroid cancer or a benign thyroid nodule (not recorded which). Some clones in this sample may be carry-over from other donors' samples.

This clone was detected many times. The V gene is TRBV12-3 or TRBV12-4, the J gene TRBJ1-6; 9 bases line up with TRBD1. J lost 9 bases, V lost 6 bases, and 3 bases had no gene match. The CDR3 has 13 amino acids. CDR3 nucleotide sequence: TGTGCCAGCAGCGGGACAGGGTCTTCACCCCTCCACTTT. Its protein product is CASSGTGSSPLHF.

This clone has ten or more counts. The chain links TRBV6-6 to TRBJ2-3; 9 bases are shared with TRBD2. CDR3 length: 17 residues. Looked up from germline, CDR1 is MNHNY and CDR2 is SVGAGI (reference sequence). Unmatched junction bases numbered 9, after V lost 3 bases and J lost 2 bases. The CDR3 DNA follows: TGTGCCAGCAGTTATTCCACCGGGACTAGCTTCACAGATACGCAGTATTTT. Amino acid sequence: CASSYSTGTSFTDTQYF.

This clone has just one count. The CDR3 coding sequence is TGCAGTGCTAGCGAGGTTGAGGGGGCCGAGCAGTACTTC. This sequence encodes CSASEVEGAEQYF. The chain recombines TRBV20-1 with TRBJ2-7; 7 nucleotides align to TRBD1. Germline values: CDR1 DFQATT, CDR2 SNEGSKA (reference sequence). This CDR3 has 13 residues. After removal of 3 bases from V and 6 bases from J, the junction contained 8 bases not matched to a gene.

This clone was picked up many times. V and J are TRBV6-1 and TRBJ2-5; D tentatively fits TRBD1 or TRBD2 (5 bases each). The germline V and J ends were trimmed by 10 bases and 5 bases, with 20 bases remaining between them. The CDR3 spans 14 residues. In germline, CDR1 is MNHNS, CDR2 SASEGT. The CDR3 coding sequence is TGTGCCACCTCAAGAGCACGGGGCGTCGAGACCCAGTACTTC. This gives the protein CATSRARGVETQYF.

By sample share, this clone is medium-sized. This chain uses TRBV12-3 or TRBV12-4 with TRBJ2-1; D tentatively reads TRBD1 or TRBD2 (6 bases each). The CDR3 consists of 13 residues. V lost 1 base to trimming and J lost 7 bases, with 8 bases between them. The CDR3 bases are TGTGCCAGCAGTTTAGGGGGGGCAAATGAGCAGTTCTTC. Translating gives CASSLGGANEQFF.

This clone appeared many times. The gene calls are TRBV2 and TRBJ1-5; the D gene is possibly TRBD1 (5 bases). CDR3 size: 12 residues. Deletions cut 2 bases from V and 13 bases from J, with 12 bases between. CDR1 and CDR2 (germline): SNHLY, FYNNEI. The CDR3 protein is CASSEYPPGQHF. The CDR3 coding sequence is TGTGCCAGCAGTGAATACCCCCCAGGGCAGCATTTT.

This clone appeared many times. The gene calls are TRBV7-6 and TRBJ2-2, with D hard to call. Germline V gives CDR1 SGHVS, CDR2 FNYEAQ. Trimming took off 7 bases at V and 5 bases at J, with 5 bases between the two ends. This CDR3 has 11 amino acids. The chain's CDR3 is CASTLTGELFF. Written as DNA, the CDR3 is TGTGCCAGCACCCTAACCGGGGAGCTGTTTTTT.

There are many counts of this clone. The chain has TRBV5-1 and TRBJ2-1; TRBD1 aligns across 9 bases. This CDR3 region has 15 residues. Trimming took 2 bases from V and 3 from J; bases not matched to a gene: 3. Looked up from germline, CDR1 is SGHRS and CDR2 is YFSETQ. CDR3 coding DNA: TGCGCCAGCAGCTTACGGGACAGGGTCTACAATGAGCAGTTCTTC. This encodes CASSLRDRVYNEQFF.

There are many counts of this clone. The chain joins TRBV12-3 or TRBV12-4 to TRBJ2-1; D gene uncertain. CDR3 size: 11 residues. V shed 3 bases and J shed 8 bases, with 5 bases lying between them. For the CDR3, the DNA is TGTGCCAGCAGTTTTAGTGATGAGCAGTTCTTC. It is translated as CASSFSDEQFF.

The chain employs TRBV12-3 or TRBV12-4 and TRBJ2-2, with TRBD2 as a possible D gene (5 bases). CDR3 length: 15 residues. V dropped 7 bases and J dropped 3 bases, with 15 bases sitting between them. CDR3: CASIPTGSDTGELFF. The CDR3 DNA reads TGTGCCAGCATCCCGACGGGGTCAGACACCGGGGAGCTGTTTTTT.

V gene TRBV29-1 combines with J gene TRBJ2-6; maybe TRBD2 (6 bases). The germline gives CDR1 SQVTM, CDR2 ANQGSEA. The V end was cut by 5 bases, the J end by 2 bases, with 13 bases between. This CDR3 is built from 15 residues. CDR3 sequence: CSVRAAGPGANVLTF. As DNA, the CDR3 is TGCAGCGTTCGCGCTGCGGGGCCTGGGGCCAACGTCCTGACTTTC.

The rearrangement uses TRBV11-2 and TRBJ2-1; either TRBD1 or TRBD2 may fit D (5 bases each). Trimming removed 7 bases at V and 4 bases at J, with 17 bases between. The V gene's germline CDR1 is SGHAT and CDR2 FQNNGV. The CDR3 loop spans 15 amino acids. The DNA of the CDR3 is TGTGCCAGCATTTGGGGACGGGTCGTTTACAATGAGCAGTTCTTC. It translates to CASIWGRVVYNEQFF.

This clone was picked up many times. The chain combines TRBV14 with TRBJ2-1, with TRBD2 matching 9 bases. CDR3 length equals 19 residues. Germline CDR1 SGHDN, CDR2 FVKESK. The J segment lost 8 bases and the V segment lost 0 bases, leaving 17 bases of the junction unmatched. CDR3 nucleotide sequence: TGTGCCAGCAGCCAAGACTCTGTGACTAGCGGTATGTTGGACCATGAGCAGTTCTTC. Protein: CASSQDSVTSGMLDHEQFF.

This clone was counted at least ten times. The chain's CDR3 is CASSQDALIGLVYDEQFF. In DNA, the CDR3 is TGCGCCAGCAGCCAAGATGCGTTAATAGGACTAGTATACGATGAGCAGTTCTTC. The chain links TRBV4-1 to TRBJ2-1; the match to TRBD2 covers 7 bases. The CDR3 loop spans 18 amino acids. J lost 8 bases, V lost 0 bases, and 16 bases had no gene match. Germline V gene sequence: CDR1 MGHRA, CDR2 YSYEKL.

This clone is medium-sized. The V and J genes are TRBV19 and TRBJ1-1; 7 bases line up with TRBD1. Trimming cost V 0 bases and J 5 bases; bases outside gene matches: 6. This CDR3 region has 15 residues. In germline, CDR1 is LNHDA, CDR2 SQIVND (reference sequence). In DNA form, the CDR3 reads TGTGCCAGTAGTATAGACTCGACAGGGTTGACTGAAGCTTTCTTT. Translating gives CASSIDSTGLTEAFF. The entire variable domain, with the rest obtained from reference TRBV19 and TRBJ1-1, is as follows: DGGITQSPKYLFRKEGQNVTLSCEQNLNHDAMYWYRQDPGQGLRLIYYSQIVNDFQKGDIAEGYSVSREKKESFPLTVTSAQKNPTAFYLCASSIDSTGLTEAFFGQGTRLTVV.